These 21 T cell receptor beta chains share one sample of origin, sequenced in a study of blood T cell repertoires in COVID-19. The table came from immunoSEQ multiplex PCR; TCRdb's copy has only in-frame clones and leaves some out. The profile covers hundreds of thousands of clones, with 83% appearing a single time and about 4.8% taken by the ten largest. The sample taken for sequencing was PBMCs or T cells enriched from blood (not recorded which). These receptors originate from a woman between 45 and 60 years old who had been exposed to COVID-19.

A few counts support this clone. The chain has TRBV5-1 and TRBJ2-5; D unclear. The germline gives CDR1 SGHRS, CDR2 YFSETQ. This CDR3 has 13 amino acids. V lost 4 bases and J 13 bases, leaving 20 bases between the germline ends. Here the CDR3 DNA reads TGCGCCAGCAGCCTCACACCCATTTACAACCGGTACTTC. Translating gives CASSLTPIYNRYF.

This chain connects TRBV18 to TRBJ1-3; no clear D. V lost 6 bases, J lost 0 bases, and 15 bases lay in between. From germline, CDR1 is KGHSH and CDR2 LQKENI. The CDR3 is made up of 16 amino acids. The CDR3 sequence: CASSNARVDSGNTIYF. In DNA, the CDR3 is TGTGCCAGCTCCAACGCCCGGGTGGACTCTGGAAACACCATATATTTT.

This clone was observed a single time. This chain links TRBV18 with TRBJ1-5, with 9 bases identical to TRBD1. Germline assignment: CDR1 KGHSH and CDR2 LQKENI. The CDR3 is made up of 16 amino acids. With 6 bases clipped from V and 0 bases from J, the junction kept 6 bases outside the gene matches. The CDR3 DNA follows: TGTGCCAGCTCTCGCCGGGACAGGGCTAGCAATCAGCCCCAGCATTTT. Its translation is CASSRRDRASNQPQHF.

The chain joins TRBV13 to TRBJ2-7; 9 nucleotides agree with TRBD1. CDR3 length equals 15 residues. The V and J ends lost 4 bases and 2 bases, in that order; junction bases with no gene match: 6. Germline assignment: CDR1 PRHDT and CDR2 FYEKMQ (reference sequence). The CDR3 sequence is CASSSIRQGAYEQYF. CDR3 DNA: TGTGCCAGCAGCTCAATACGACAGGGGGCCTACGAGCAGTACTTC.

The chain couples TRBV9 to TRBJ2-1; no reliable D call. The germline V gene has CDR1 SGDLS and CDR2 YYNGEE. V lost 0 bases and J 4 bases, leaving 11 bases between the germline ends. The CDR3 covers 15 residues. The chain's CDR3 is CASSVAPNTYNEQFF. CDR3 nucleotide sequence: TGTGCCAGCAGCGTAGCACCAAACACATACAATGAGCAGTTCTTC.

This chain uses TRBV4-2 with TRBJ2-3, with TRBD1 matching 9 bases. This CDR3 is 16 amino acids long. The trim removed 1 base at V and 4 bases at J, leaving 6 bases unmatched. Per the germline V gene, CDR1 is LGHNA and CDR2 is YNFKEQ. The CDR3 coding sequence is TGTGCCAGCAGCCAAGGGACAGGGGCCGGGGCAGATACGCAGTATTTT. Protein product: CASSQGTGAGADTQYF.

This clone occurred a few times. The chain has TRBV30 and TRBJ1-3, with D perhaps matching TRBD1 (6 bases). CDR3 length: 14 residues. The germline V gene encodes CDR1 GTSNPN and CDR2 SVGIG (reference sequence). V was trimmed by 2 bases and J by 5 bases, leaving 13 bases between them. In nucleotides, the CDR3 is TGTGCCTGGAGTCCTGGACAGCTCAGAAACACCATATATTTT. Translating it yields CAWSPGQLRNTIYF. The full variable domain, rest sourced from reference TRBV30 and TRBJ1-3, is SQTIHQWPATLVQPVGSPLSLECTVEGTSNPNLYWYRQAAGRGLQLLFYSVGIGQISSEVPQNLSASRPQDRQFILSSKKLLLSDSGFYLCAWSPGQLRNTIYFGEGSWLTVV.

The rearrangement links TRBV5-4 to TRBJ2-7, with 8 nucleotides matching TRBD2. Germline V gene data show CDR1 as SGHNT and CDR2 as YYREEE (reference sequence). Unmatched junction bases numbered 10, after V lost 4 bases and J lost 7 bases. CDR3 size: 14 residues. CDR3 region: CASSGRSGGSEQYF. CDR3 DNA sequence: TGTGCCAGCAGCGGACGGAGCGGGGGTTCTGAGCAGTACTTC.

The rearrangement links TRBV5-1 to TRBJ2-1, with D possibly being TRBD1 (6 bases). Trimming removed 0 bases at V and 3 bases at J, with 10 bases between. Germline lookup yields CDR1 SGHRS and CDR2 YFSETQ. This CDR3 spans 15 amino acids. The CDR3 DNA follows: TGCGCCAGCAGCTTGGACAGGGATCGCTACAATGAGCAGTTCTTC. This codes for CASSLDRDRYNEQFF.

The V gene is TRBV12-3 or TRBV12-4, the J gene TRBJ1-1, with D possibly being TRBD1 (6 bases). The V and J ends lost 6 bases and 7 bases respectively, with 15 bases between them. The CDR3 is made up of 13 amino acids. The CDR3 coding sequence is TGTGCCAGCAGCCGAGGACAGAAGTATGAAGCTTTCTTT. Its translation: CASSRGQKYEAFF.

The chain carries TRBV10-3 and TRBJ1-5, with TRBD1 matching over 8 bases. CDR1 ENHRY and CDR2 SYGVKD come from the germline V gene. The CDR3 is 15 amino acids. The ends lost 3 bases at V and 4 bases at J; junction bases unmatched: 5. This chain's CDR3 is CAISDPGGRNQPQHF. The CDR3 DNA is TGTGCCATCAGTGATCCAGGGGGCAGGAATCAGCCCCAGCATTTT.

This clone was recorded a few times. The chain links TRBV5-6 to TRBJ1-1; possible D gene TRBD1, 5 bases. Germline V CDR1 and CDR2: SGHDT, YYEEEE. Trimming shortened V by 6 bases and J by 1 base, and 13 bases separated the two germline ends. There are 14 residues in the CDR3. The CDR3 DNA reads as TGTGCCAGCAACCAGGCAGGGCGGAACACTGAAGCTTTCTTT. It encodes CASNQAGRNTEAFF.

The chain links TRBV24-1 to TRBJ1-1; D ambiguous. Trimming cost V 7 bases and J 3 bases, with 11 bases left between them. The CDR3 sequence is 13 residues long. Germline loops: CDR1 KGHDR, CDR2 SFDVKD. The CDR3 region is CATSSGPYTEAFF. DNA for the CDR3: TGTGCCACCAGCTCTGGGCCTTACACTGAAGCTTTCTTT.

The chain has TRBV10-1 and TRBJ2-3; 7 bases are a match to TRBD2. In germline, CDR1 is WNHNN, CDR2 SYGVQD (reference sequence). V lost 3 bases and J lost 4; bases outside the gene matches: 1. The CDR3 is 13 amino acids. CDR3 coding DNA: TGCGCCAGCAGTGACGGGGGGTCAGATACGCAGTATTTT. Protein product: CASSDGGSDTQYF.

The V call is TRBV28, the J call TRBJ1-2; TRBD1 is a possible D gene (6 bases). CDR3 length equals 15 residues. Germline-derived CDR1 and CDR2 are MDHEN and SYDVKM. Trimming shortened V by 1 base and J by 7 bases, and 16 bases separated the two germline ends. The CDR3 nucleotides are TGTGCCAGCAGTTTATTTAGCGGGCGAGGGGGTGGCTACACCTTC. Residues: CASSLFSGRGGGYTF.

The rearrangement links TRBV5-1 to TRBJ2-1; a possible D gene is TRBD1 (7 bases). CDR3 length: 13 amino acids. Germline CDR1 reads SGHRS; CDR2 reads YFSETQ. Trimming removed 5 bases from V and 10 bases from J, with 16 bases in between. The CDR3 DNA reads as TGCGCCAGCAGTAGGGGGGACAGTTCCGAGCAGTTCTTC. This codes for CASSRGDSSEQFF.

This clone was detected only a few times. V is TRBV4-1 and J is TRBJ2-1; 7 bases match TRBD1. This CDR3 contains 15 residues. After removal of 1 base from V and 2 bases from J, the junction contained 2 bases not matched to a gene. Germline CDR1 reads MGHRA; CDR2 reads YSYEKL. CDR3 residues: CASSQGGTAYNEQFF. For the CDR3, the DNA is TGCGCCAGCAGCCAAGGAGGGACAGCCTACAATGAGCAGTTCTTC.

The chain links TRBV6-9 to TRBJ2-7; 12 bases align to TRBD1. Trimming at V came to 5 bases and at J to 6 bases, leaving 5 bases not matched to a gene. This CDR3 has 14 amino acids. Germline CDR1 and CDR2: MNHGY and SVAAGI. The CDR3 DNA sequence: TGTGCCAGCAGTCCGGGACAGGGGGCATCCGAGCAGTACTTC. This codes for CASSPGQGASEQYF.

The CDR3 sequence is CASSLGRGPGEPQHF. For the CDR3, the DNA is TGTGCCAGCAGCTTAGGGAGGGGGCCCGGGGAGCCCCAGCATTTT. The genes are TRBV7-2 and TRBJ1-5; 7 bases are a match to TRBD1. CDR3 size: 15 residues. Germline trimming cut 1 base from V and 8 bases from J; bases unmatched to any gene: 8. From germline, CDR1 is SGHTA and CDR2 FQGNSA. The variable domain in full, completed from reference TRBV7-2 and TRBJ1-5, reads GAGVSQSPSNKVTEKGKDVELRCDPISGHTALYWYRQSLGQGLEFLIYFQGNSAPDKSGLPSDRFSAERTGGSVSTLTIQRTQQEDSAVYLCASSLGRGPGEPQHFGDGTRLSIL.

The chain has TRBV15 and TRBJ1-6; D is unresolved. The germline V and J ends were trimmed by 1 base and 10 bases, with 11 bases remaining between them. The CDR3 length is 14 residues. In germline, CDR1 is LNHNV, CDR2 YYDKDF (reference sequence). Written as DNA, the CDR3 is TGTGCCACCAGCAGAGGCGGGGTAGGGTCACCCCTCCACTTT. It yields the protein CATSRGGVGSPLHF.

CDR3 loop: CASRRSGRNQPQHF. The CDR3 nucleotides read TGTGCCAGCAGACGATCAGGGAGGAATCAGCCCCAGCATTTT. The J gene is TRBJ1-5, the V gene TRBV27; perhaps TRBD1 as D (5 bases). The V end was cut by 6 bases, the J end by 4 bases, with 13 bases between. The CDR3 consists of 14 residues. Germline V gives CDR1 MNHEY, CDR2 SMNVEV (reference sequence).